The following is a T cell receptor (beta chain) sequence with its context. Its specific antigen is unknown. It has no much larger one-base neighbor in the sample; base qualities were not kept. V sheds 4 bases and J sheds 1 base, leaving 10 bases between their ends. Spanning cysteine to phenylalanine, the CDR3 consists of 14 amino acids. The DNA shown is the 42-base CDR3, in frame from base 1. CDR1 and CDR2 are read off the germline V gene as MGHRA and YSYEKL. These data belong to a study of vaccination effects on CD4 cells after COVID-19 (dated by TCRdb to between 2020 and 2023). For the study in its entirety: Participants received two doses of either the BNT162b2 or the mRNA-1273 mRNA SARS-CoV-2 vaccine. A total of 10 COVID-19 convalescent patients and a few SARS-CoV-2-naive healthy vaccine recipients were included in the full study. The study compared SARS-CoV-2 spike-specific CD4+ TCR repertoires before and after mRNA vaccination in COVID-19 convalescent patients and infection-naive vaccine recipients. The Oncomine TCR Beta short-read assay on an Illumina iSeq 100 was used to sequence cultures from other donors in the study. Overall study results and their limits: Limitations of the study were the small number of convalescent patients and the absence of early post-infection timepoints. In healthy vaccine recipients, vaccine-induced clones were almost all SARS-CoV-2 mono-reactive, with only 1 of 255 cross-reactive with common cold coronaviruses. Both infection-induced and vaccine-induced clones contracted markedly at late post-vaccination timepoints, which is consistent with waning T cell responses.

In the ViraFEST assay, PBMC were stimulated with viral peptide pools, and antigen-specific CD4+ T cell clonotypes were then identified by expansion using TCR sequencing. After about 9 days of culture, CD4+ T cells were isolated with the EasySep CD4+ T cell isolation kit. The absence of prior SARS-CoV-2 infection in healthy vaccine recipients was confirmed by negative nucleocapsid antibodies before and after vaccination. Two million PBMC per well were cultured in IMDM with about 4.8% human AB serum, 8.5 to 10 IU/ml IL-2 and gentamicin, plus 10 ug/ml peptides. Half of the culture medium was replaced with fresh IL-2-containing medium on days 3 and 7. Each peptide stimulation condition was cultured in triplicate wells unless otherwise noted. PBMC were separated from whole blood using Ficoll-Paque Plus gradient centrifugation and were then either cryopreserved at -140C or used fresh. Overlapping peptide pools spanned the spike proteins of SARS-CoV-2 and the common cold coronaviruses HCoV-NL63, HCoV-OC43 and HCoV-229E. The QIAamp micro DNA kit was used to extract genomic DNA from the cultured CD4+ T cells.

The receptor library was made with the immunoSEQ multiplex PCR assay. DNA from the CD4+ T cells that had been cultured and isolated underwent TCR beta CDR3 sequencing. In the authors' own workflow: Non-productive TCR sequences were removed and reads were trimmed to the CDR3 region, keeping CDR3s of at least 7 amino acids. Antigen-specific clonotypes were identified with the MANAFEST web app by comparing expansion in peptide wells against reference cultures. To count as positive, a clone had to show expansion at FDR<0.05 compared with the reference and with all other wells, an odds ratio above 5, and a frequency above 0.1% in two replicate wells. A clonotype was defined as cross-reactive if the clonotype was significantly expanded both in SARS-CoV-2 spike wells and in at least one common cold coronavirus spike condition. Levenshtein distance calculated with the stringdist R package was used to assess CDR3 similarity, and unrooted trees were constructed with ape in R 3.6.1. The source is immuneACCESS, and TCRdb retained only in-frame sequences with V and J called. Part of the clones is not carried over; for the studies checked, unresolved V genes explain less than half of this, and the remainder is unexplained. V, J and clone size are taken as reported in that table, and D and trimming were inferred from the DNA itself. The sample table contains about 43,000 clones; only one count was recorded for roughly 79% of them. Under 14% of the sample belongs to the ten largest clones.

The chain couples TRBV4-1 to TRBJ2-5; no confident D gene assignment can be made. The sample was CD4+ T cells from PBMCs cultured with SARS-CoV-2 spike peptides, taken before COVID-19 vaccination. Per the publication, the cell subset or site label means: SARS-CoV-2 spike overlapping peptide pool stimulation. The TCR originated in a human donor who received a COVID-19 vaccine. The CDR3 here reads CASSRVAPQETQYF. The DNA reads as follows: TGCGCCAGCAGCCGGGTTGCCCCCCAAGAGACCCAGTACTTC.